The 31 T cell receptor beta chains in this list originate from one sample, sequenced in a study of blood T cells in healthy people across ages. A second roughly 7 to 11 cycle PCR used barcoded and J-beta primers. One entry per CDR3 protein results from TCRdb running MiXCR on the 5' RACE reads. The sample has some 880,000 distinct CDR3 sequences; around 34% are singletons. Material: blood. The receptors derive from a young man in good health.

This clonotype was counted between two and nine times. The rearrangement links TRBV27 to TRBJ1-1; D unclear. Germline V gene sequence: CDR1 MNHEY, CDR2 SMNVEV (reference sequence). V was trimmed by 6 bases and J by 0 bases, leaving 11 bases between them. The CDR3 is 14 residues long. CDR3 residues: CASRPIRMNTEAFF. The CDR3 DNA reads TGTGCCAGCAGACCAATTAGGATGAACACTGAAGCTTTCTTT.

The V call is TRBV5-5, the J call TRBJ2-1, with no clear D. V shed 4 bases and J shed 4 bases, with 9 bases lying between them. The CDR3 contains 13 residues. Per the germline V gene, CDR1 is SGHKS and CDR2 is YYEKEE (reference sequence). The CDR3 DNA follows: TGTGCCAGCAGCGTGGTACAGTACAATGAGCAGTTCTTC. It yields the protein CASSVVQYNEQFF.

CDR3 coding DNA: TGTGCCAGCAGACCAGGGGGCCGGAGCAATCAGCCCCAGCATTTT. As protein: CASRPGGRSNQPQHF. The V and J genes are TRBV12-3 or TRBV12-4 and TRBJ1-5; 8 bases are shared with TRBD1. The CDR3 consists of 15 residues. The junction had 5 bases not matched to a gene; V was cut back by 6 bases and J by 1 base.

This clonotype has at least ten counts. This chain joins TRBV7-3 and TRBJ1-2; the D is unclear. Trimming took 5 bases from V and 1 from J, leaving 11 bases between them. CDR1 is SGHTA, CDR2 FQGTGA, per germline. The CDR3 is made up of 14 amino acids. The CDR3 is CASSPGPYNYGYTF. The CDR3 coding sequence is TGTGCCAGCAGCCCCGGGCCCTATAACTATGGCTACACCTTC. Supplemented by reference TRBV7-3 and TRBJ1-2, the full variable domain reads GAGVSQTPSNKVTEKGKYVELRCDPISGHTALYWYRQSLGQGPEFLIYFQGTGAADDSGLPNDRFFAVRPEGSVSTLKIQRTERGDSAVYLCASSPGPYNYGYTFGSGTRLTVV.

The DNA of the CDR3 is TGTGCCAGCAGCCAACAGGGCCATAATTCACCCCTCCACTTT. As protein: CASSQQGHNSPLHF. The V gene is TRBV7-9, the J gene TRBJ1-6; perhaps TRBD1 as D (6 bases). The germline gives CDR1 SEHNR, CDR2 FQNEAQ (reference sequence). V lost 5 bases and J 5 bases, leaving 10 bases between the germline ends. CDR3 size: 14 residues. Based on the CDR3 plus reference TRBV7-9 and TRBJ1-6, the full variable domain is DTGVSQNPRHKITKRGQNVTFRCDPISEHNRLYWYRQTLGQGPEFLTYFQNEAQLEKSRLLSDRFSAERPKGSFSTLEIQRTEQGDSAMYLCASSQQGHNSPLHFGNGTRLTVT.

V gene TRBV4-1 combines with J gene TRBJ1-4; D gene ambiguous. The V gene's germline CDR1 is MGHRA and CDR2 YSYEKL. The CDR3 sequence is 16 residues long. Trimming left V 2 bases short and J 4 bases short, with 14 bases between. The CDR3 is CASSQTVRNDNEKLFF. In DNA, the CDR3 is TGCGCCAGCAGCCAAACGGTCCGGAACGATAATGAAAAACTGTTTTTT.

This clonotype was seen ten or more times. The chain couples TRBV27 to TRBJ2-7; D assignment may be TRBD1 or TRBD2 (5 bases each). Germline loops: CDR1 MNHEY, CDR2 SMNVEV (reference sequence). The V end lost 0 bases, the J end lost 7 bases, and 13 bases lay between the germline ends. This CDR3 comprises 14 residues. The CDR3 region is CASSLSTYEGEQYF. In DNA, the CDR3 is TGTGCCAGCAGTTTATCGACCTATGAGGGGGAGCAGTACTTC.

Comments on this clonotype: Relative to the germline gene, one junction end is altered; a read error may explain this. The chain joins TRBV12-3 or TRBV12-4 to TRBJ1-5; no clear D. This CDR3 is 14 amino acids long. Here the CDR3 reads CAGSTWTSGKPQHF. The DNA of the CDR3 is TGTGCCGGCAGTACTTGGACGTCGGGGAAGCCCCAGCATTTT.

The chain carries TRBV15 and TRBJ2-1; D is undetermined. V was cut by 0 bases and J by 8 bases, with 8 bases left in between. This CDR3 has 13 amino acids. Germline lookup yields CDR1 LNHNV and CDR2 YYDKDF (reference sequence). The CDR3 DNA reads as TGTGCCACCAGCAGAGACATCGGCTATGAGCAGTTCTTC. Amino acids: CATSRDIGYEQFF.

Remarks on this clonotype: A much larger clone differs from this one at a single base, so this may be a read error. The CDR3 DNA sequence: TGTGCCAGCAGCGTGAATGGGCCACAAGCCTACAATGAGCAGTTCTTC. Its protein is CASSVNGPQAYNEQFF. V gene TRBV9 combines with J gene TRBJ2-1, with unresolved D. The V gene lost 2 bases and the J gene lost 2 bases, with 14 bases spanning the gap. From germline, CDR1 is SGDLS and CDR2 YYNGEE. The CDR3 totals 16 residues.

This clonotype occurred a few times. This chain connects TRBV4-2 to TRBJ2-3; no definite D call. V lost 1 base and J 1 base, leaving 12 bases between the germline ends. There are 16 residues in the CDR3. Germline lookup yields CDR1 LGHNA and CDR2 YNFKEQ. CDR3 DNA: TGTGCCAGCAGCCAAGCCTACGGCGGTGGCACAGATACGCAGTATTTT. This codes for CASSQAYGGGTDTQYF.

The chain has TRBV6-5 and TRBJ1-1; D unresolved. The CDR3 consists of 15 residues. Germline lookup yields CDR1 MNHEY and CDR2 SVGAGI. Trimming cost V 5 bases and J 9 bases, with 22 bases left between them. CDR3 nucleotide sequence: TGTGCCAGCAGTACCCAACAGTTCGGGCGGAAAAAAGCTTTCTTT. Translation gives CASSTQQFGRKKAFF.

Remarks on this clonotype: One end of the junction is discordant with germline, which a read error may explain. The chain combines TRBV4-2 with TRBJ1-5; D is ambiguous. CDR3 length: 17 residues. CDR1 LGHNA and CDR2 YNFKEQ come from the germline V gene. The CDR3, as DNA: TGTGCCTGCAGCCAAGAGGATGCGCCTGCTAGCAATCAGCCCCAGCATTTT. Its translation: CACSQEDAPASNQPQHF.

CDR3 sequence: CASSLDGVNYGYTF. In nucleotides, the CDR3 is TGTGCCAGCAGCTTAGATGGGGTTAACTATGGCTACACCTTC. The chain joins TRBV7-2 to TRBJ1-2; D unclear. This CDR3 contains 14 residues. Germline CDR1 and CDR2: SGHTA and FQGNSA. Trimming left V 1 base short and J 1 base short, with 7 bases between.

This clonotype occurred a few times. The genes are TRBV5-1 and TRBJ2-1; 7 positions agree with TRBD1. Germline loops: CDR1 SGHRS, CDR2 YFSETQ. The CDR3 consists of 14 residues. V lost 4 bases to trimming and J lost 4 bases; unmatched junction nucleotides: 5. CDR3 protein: CASSPTGMYNEQFF. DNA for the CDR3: TGCGCCAGCAGCCCGACAGGGATGTACAATGAGCAGTTCTTC.

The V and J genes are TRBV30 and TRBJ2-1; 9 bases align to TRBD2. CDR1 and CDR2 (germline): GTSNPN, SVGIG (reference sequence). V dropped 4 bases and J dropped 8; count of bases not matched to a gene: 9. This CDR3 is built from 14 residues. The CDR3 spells CAWTGAGGPDEQFF. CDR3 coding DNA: TGTGCCTGGACCGGAGCGGGGGGCCCAGATGAGCAGTTCTTC.

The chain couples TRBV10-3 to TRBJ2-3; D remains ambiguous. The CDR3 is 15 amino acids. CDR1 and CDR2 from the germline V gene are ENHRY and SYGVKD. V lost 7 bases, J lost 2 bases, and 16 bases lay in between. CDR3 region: CAINGVPVDTDTQYF. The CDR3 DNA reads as TGTGCCATCAATGGGGTCCCCGTGGACACAGATACGCAGTATTTT.

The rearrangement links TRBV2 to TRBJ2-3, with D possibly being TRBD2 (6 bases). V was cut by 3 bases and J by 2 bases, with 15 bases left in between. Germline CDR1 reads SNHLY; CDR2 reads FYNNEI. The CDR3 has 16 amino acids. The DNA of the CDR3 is TGTGCCAGCAGTGACGCCCAGGGAGGCGACACAGATACGCAGTATTTT. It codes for CASSDAQGGDTDTQYF.

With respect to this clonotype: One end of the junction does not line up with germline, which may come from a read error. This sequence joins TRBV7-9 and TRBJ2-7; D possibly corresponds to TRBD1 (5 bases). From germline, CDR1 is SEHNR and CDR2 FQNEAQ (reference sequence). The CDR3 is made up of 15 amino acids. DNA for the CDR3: TGTGCCAGCTGCTTAGGGGATACCCGCTCCTACGAGCAGTACTTC. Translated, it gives CASCLGDTRSYEQYF. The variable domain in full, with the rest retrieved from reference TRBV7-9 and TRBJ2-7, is DTGVSQNPRHKITKRGQNVTFRCDPISEHNRLYWYRQTLGQGPEFLTYFQNEAQLEKSRLLSDRFSAERPKGSFSTLEIQRTEQGDSAMYLCASCLGDTRSYEQYFGPGTRLTVT.

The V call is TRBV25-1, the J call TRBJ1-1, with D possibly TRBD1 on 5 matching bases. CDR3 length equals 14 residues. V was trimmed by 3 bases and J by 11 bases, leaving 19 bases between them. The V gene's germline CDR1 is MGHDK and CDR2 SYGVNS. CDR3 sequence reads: CASSEGGGEAEAFF. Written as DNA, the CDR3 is TGTGCCAGCAGTGAGGGGGGAGGTGAGGCGGAGGCTTTCTTT.

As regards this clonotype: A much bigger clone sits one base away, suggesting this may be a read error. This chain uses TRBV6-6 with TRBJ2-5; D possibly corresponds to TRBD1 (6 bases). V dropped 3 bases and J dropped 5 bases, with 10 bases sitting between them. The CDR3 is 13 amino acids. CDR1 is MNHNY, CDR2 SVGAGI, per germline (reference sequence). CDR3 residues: CASSYTGNETQYF. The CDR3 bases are TGTGCCAGCAGTTATACAGGGAATGAGACCCAGTACTTC.

For the CDR3, the DNA is TGTGCCAGCAGCGTAGGGGGAAAGTACAATGAGCAGTACTTC. Its protein product is CASSVGGKYNEQYF. The chain is built from TRBV9 and TRBJ2-7; D is ambiguous. V was trimmed by 0 bases and J by 7 bases, leaving 14 bases between them. CDR1 and CDR2 from the germline V gene are SGDLS and YYNGEE. The CDR3 length is 14 residues. Using reference TRBV9 and TRBJ2-7 for the parts outside the CDR3, the full variable domain is DSGVTQTPKHLITATGQRVTLRCSPRSGDLSVYWYQQSLDQGLQFLIQYYNGEERAKGNILERFSAQQFPDLHSELNLSSLELGDSALYFCASSVGGKYNEQYFGPGTRLTVT.

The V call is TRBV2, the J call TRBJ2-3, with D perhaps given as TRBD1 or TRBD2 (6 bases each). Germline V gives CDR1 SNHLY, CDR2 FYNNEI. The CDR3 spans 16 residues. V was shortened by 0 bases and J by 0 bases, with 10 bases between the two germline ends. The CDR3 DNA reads TGTGCCAGCAGTGAAGCGTGGGGGGCGAGCACAGATACGCAGTATTTT. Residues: CASSEAWGASTDTQYF.

CDR3: CASSPQLGISTDTQYF. For the CDR3, the DNA is TGTGCCAGCAGCCCTCAACTAGGGATCAGCACAGATACGCAGTATTTT. The gene calls are TRBV7-2 and TRBJ2-3; D possibly corresponds to TRBD2 (5 bases). The V gene lost 5 bases and the J gene lost 0 bases, with 15 bases spanning the gap. CDR1 is SGHTA and CDR2 is FQGNSA in the germline V gene. CDR3 length: 16 amino acids.

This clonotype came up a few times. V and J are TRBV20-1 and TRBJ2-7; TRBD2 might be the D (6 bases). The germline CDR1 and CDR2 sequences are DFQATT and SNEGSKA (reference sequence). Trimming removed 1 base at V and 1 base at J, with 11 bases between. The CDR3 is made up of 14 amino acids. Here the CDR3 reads CSARGIAGSYEQYF. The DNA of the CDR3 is TGCAGTGCTAGAGGTATTGCGGGGTCCTACGAGCAGTACTTC.

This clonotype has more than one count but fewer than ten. CDR3 sequence reads: CASSSEQTDYGYTF. CDR3 coding DNA: TGCGCCAGCAGCTCCGAACAAACGGACTATGGCTACACCTTC. The chain links TRBV4-1 to TRBJ1-2; D gene uncertain. CDR1 MGHRA and CDR2 YSYEKL come from the germline V gene. The length of the CDR3 is 14 residues. V was shortened by 5 bases and J by 3 bases, with 13 bases between the two germline ends.

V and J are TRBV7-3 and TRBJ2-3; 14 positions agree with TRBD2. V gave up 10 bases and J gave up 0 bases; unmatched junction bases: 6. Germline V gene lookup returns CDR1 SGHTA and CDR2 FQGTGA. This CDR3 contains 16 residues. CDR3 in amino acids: CAIRLAGGPSTDTQYF. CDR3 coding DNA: TGTGCCATTAGACTAGCGGGGGGGCCTAGCACAGATACGCAGTATTTT.

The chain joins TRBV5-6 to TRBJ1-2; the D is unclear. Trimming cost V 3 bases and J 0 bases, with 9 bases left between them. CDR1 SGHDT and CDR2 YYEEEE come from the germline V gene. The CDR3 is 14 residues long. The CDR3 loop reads CASSSSAANYGYTF. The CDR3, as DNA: TGTGCCAGCAGCTCGTCGGCGGCTAACTATGGCTACACCTTC.

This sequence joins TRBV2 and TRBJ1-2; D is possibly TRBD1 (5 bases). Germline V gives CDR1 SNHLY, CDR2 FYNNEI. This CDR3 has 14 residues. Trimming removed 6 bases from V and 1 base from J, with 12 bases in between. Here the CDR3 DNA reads TGTGCCAGCAGGGGGGAGGCTCGTAACTATGGCTACACCTTC. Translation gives CASRGEARNYGYTF.

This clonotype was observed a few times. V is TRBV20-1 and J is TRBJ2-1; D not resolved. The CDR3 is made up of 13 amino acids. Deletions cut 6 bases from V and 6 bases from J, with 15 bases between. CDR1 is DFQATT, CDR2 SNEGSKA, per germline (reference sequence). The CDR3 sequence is CSASKGPLNEQFF. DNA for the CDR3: TGCAGTGCCTCAAAGGGTCCTCTCAATGAGCAGTTCTTC.

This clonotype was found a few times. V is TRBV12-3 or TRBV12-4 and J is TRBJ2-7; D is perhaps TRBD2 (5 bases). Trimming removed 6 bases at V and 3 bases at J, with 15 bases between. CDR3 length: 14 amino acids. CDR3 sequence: CASSHGAGNYEQYF. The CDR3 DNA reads TGTGCCAGCAGCCACGGTGCCGGGAACTACGAGCAGTACTTC.